This passage covers 26 T cell receptor beta chains from one sample sequenced in a study of cytomegalovirus exposure and HLA in healthy donors. Using immunoSEQ multiplex PCR, the repertoire was profiled, and TCRdb retains in-frame clones only, with some absent. The sample records fewer than 250,000 clones, around 86% being singletons. The sample was PBMCs. Every receptor here comes from a woman aged 18-29 years in good health and CMV-seronegative.

The CDR3 coding sequence is TGCGCCAGCAGCCACAGGGATGTTGGCGGGGAGCTGTTTTTT. Amino acid sequence: CASSHRDVGGELFF. This chain uses TRBV5-1 with TRBJ2-2; tentative D call: TRBD1 (6 bases). The CDR3 is 14 amino acids. V was clipped by 4 bases and J by 7 bases, with 14 bases between them. Per the germline V gene, CDR1 is SGHRS and CDR2 is YFSETQ.

The chain links TRBV25-1 to TRBJ2-7, with TRBD2 matching over 10 bases. V shed 3 bases and J 2 bases; nucleotides not matched to a gene: 1. The CDR3 is 14 residues long. Germline V lookup: CDR1 MGHDK, CDR2 SYGVNS. CDR3 amino acids: CASSDSGGAYEQYF. CDR3 nucleotide sequence: TGTGCCAGCAGTGACAGCGGGGGGGCCTACGAGCAGTACTTC.

This chain links TRBV4-2 with TRBJ1-4; 7 bases line up with TRBD1. Losses at the gene ends were 3 bases for V and 6 bases for J; bases not matched to a gene: 7. The CDR3 extends over 15 amino acids. CDR1 LGHNA and CDR2 YNFKEQ come from the germline V gene. CDR3 sequence reads: CASSHRRGLDEKLFF. The CDR3 DNA is TGTGCCAGCAGCCATAGAAGGGGGCTAGATGAAAAACTGTTTTTT.

This chain connects TRBV5-4 to TRBJ1-2; 10 bases are shared with TRBD1. The V gene end was trimmed by 4 bases and the J gene end by 2 bases; junction bases not matched to a gene: 5. The V gene's germline CDR1 is SGHNT and CDR2 YYREEE (reference sequence). The CDR3 is 15 residues long. The CDR3: CASSQGTGENYGYTF. The CDR3 nucleotides are TGTGCCAGCAGCCAAGGGACAGGGGAAAACTATGGCTACACCTTC.

The J gene is TRBJ2-5, the V gene TRBV5-4; D remains ambiguous. The V and J ends lost 7 bases and 2 bases respectively, with 15 bases between them. CDR3 length: 14 residues. Per germline, CDR1 SGHNT and CDR2 YYREEE (reference sequence). The CDR3 sequence is CASHLAELQETQYF. The CDR3 bases are TGTGCCAGCCACCTCGCGGAACTACAAGAGACCCAGTACTTC.

This clone came up a few times. The chain is built from TRBV5-4 and TRBJ2-2; D may be TRBD1 (6 bases). The CDR3 is 15 amino acids. Germline CDR1 is SGHNT and CDR2 is YYREEE (reference sequence). The V end lost 3 bases, the J end lost 5 bases, and 14 bases lay between the germline ends. The CDR3 sequence: CASSSRTDATGELFF. The CDR3 bases are TGTGCCAGCAGCTCTCGGACAGATGCGACCGGGGAGCTGTTTTTT.

The CDR3 sequence: CASSVTSGAEQFF. The DNA of the CDR3 is TGTGCCAGCAGCGTTACTAGCGGGGCCGAGCAGTTCTTC. The chain has TRBV9 and TRBJ2-1; 10 bases agree with TRBD2. The V gene end was trimmed by 2 bases and the J gene end by 10 bases; junction bases not matched to a gene: 3. Per germline, CDR1 SGDLS and CDR2 YYNGEE. The CDR3 has 13 amino acids.

The chain is built from TRBV29-1 and TRBJ1-1; D ambiguous. This CDR3 region has 13 residues. Trimming stripped 1 base from V and 5 bases from J, with 11 bases between. The germline gives CDR1 SQVTM, CDR2 ANQGSEA. The CDR3 DNA reads as TGCAGCGTTGAAGGTGCAGTCAGAACTGAAGCTTTCTTT. Protein sequence: CSVEGAVRTEAFF.

V is TRBV5-1 and J is TRBJ1-6; no clear D gene. V was trimmed by 4 bases and J by 15 bases, leaving 20 bases between them. The CDR3 has 14 residues. Looked up from germline, CDR1 is SGHRS and CDR2 is YFSETQ. In nucleotides, the CDR3 is TGCGCCAGCAGCCCCCTCACTAGTTCACGTGTCCTCCACTTT. The encoded protein is CASSPLTSSRVLHF. Full variable domain (outside the CDR3, taken from reference TRBV5-1 and TRBJ1-6): KAGVTQTPRYLIKTRGQQVTLSCSPISGHRSVSWYQQTPGQGLQFLFEYFSETQRNKGNFPGRFSGRQFSNSRSEMNVSTLELGDSALYLCASSPLTSSRVLHFGNGTRLTVT.

The chain recombines TRBV5-1 with TRBJ1-1, with TRBD1 as a possible D gene (5 bases). Germline CDR1 SGHRS, CDR2 YFSETQ. This CDR3 has 15 residues. Deletions cut 0 bases from V and 6 bases from J, with 15 bases between. CDR3 nucleotides: TGCGCCAGCAGCTTGGACAGGACGTTTACGCCTGAAGCTTTCTTT. Residues: CASSLDRTFTPEAFF. Using reference TRBV5-1 and TRBJ1-1 for the parts outside the CDR3, the full variable domain is KAGVTQTPRYLIKTRGQQVTLSCSPISGHRSVSWYQQTPGQGLQFLFEYFSETQRNKGNFPGRFSGRQFSNSRSEMNVSTLELGDSALYLCASSLDRTFTPEAFFGQGTRLTVV.

The chain combines TRBV6-6 with TRBJ2-1, with a weak D call TRBD1 (6 bases). CDR1 MNHNY and CDR2 SVGAGI come from the germline V gene (reference sequence). V lost 0 bases, J lost 8 bases, and 14 bases lay in between. This CDR3 spans 15 amino acids. CDR3 bases: TGTGCCAGCAGTTACTCGGGCACAGGGTGGGATGAGCAGTTCTTC. It encodes CASSYSGTGWDEQFF.

This clone was counted a single time. The chain combines TRBV18 with TRBJ2-3; 11 bases line up with TRBD2. Looked up from germline, CDR1 is KGHSH and CDR2 is LQKENI. The length of the CDR3 is 15 residues. The J segment lost 3 bases and the V segment lost 6 bases, leaving 5 bases of the junction unmatched. The CDR3 here is CASSLAGGNTDTQYF. The CDR3 DNA reads TGTGCCAGCTCCCTAGCGGGGGGTAATACAGATACGCAGTATTTT.

A single count supports this clone. The rearrangement uses TRBV7-9 and TRBJ1-5; 7 bases align to TRBD1. The CDR3 contains 17 residues. V was pared by 5 bases and J by 3 bases, with 13 bases of the junction left unmatched. CDR1 SEHNR and CDR2 FQNEAQ come from the germline V gene (reference sequence). The CDR3 DNA is TGTGCCAGCAGCCTAGGAGGGGCGACAGGGATCAATCAGCCCCAGCATTTT. Residues: CASSLGGATGINQPQHF.

The rearrangement links TRBV29-1 to TRBJ1-3, with unresolved D. The ends were cut back, 4 bases at V and 1 base at J, with 8 bases in the middle. From germline, CDR1 is SQVTM and CDR2 ANQGSEA. The CDR3 spans 13 residues. The CDR3 protein is CSVVRGSGNTIYF. The CDR3, as DNA: TGCAGCGTTGTACGCGGGTCTGGAAACACCATATATTTT.

In this sample, this clone turned up once. The chain combines TRBV11-2 with TRBJ2-5; perhaps TRBD2 as D (5 bases). The CDR3 spans 13 residues. Germline V CDR1 and CDR2: SGHAT, FQNNGV. Trimming pared 7 bases from V and 1 base from J, leaving 10 bases between. CDR3 bases: TGTGCCAGCACCCGGGGATTCCAAGAGACCCAGTACTTC. It codes for CASTRGFQETQYF.

The chain joins TRBV5-6 to TRBJ1-1; 8 bases match TRBD1. Germline V gene sequence: CDR1 SGHDT, CDR2 YYEEEE. The CDR3 extends over 16 amino acids. The trim removed 3 bases at V and 3 bases at J, leaving 10 bases unmatched. In DNA form, the CDR3 reads TGTGCCAGCAGCTCCAGAGCCAGGGGGCCGGACACTGAAGCTTTCTTT. It is translated as CASSSRARGPDTEAFF.

The chain joins TRBV7-6 to TRBJ1-2, with TRBD1 identical over 8 bases. Germline assignment: CDR1 SGHVS and CDR2 FNYEAQ. This CDR3 is built from 13 residues. Losses at the gene ends were 5 bases for V and 4 bases for J; bases not matched to a gene: 3. The CDR3 loop is CASSAGQGYGYTF. CDR3 nucleotides: TGTGCCAGCAGCGCCGGACAGGGCTATGGCTACACCTTC.

The chain links TRBV4-2 to TRBJ2-5; possible D gene TRBD2, 6 bases. The CDR3 runs 17 residues. Germline CDR1 is LGHNA and CDR2 is YNFKEQ. The ends were cut back, 4 bases at V and 0 bases at J, with 18 bases in the middle. The CDR3 reads CASSRGTAGRNQETQYF. For the CDR3, the DNA is TGTGCCAGCAGCCGCGGGACCGCGGGACGGAACCAAGAGACCCAGTACTTC.

The table lists this clone with a few counts. V and J are TRBV29-1 and TRBJ2-2, with D maybe TRBD1 (7 bases). The CDR3 totals 14 residues. Germline V gene lookup returns CDR1 SQVTM and CDR2 ANQGSEA. Trimming removed 8 bases from V and 1 base from J, with 14 bases in between. The CDR3 sequence: CSFSRGVNTGELFF. CDR3 bases: TGCAGCTTTTCCAGGGGGGTGAACACCGGGGAGCTGTTTTTT.

As for this clone: Germline and junction disagree at one end, which may indicate a read error. The chain couples TRBV14 to TRBJ2-7; possibly TRBD2 for D (6 bases). The germline V gene encodes CDR1 SGHDN and CDR2 FVKESK. The CDR3 has 14 residues. CDR3 nucleotide sequence: TGTGCCAGCAACACAAGGGGACTCTCCCACGAGCAGTACTTC. Protein product: CASNTRGLSHEQYF.

The genes are TRBV2 and TRBJ1-5; TRBD1 aligns across 7 bases. The V segment lost 4 bases and the J segment 3 bases; nucleotides outside the gene matches: 3. The V gene's germline CDR1 is SNHLY and CDR2 FYNNEI. CDR3 length equals 14 residues. CDR3 DNA sequence: TGTGCCAGCAGTGGGGGACAGCACAATCAGCCCCAGCATTTT. Translated: CASSGGQHNQPQHF.

The genes are TRBV2 and TRBJ2-3; 9 nucleotides line up with TRBD1. This CDR3 spans 15 amino acids. V dropped 6 bases and J dropped 3; count of bases not matched to a gene: 7. Germline V gene sequence: CDR1 SNHLY, CDR2 FYNNEI. The CDR3 coding sequence is TGTGCCAGCAGACGGGACAGGGTTTGGACAGATACGCAGTATTTT. Protein: CASRRDRVWTDTQYF.

V is TRBV10-3 and J is TRBJ1-2; 10 nucleotides align to TRBD1. Trimming at V came to 4 bases and at J to 8 bases, leaving 7 bases not matched to a gene. This CDR3 region has 14 residues. Germline assignment: CDR1 ENHRY and CDR2 SYGVKD. The CDR3 nucleotides are TGTGCCATCAGTGCTCCCGGGACAGGGGTCGGCTACACCTTC. It specifies CAISAPGTGVGYTF.

This sequence joins TRBV25-1 and TRBJ2-1, with a tentative D call TRBD1 (6 bases). The germline gives CDR1 MGHDK, CDR2 SYGVNS. Between the trimmed V and J ends, which lost 6 bases and 3 bases, there was a span of 12 bases. CDR3 size: 14 residues. The CDR3 sequence: CASRGAGSYNEQFF. In DNA form, the CDR3 reads TGTGCCAGCAGGGGGGCAGGGAGCTACAATGAGCAGTTCTTC.

J is TRBJ2-7 and V is TRBV5-5, with D possibly TRBD2 on 6 matching bases. The CDR3 has 15 residues. The germline V and J ends were trimmed by 3 bases and 4 bases, with 17 bases remaining between them. CDR1 and CDR2 (germline): SGHKS, YYEKEE (reference sequence). The CDR3: CASSWSGGAGYEQYF. The CDR3 DNA follows: TGTGCCAGCAGCTGGTCTGGAGGGGCTGGGTACGAGCAGTACTTC.

The J gene is TRBJ2-1, the V gene TRBV6-6, with TRBD2 matching over 9 bases. CDR1 MNHNY and CDR2 SVGAGI come from the germline V gene (reference sequence). The CDR3 length is 14 residues. Trimming at V came to 5 bases and at J to 7 bases, leaving 6 bases not matched to a gene. Here the CDR3 reads CASSSSGRRNEQFF. DNA for the CDR3: TGTGCCAGCAGTAGTAGCGGGAGACGGAATGAGCAGTTCTTC.